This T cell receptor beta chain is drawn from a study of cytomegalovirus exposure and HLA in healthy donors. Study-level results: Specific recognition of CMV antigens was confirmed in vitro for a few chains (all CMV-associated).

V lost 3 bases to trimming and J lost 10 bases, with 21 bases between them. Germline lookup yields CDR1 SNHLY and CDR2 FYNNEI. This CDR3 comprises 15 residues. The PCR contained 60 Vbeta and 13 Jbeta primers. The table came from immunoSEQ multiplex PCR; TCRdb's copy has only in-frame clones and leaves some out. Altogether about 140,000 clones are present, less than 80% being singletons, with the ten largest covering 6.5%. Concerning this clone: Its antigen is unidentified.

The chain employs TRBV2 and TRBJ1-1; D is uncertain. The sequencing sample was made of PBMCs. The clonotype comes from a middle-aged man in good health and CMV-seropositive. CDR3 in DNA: TGTGCCAGCAGTGATAAGTTATCAGGCGTCGGCAGAGCTTTCTTT. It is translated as CASSDKLSGVGRAFF.